The clone carrying this TCR beta chain was observed at least ten times. The antigen remains undetermined. Regions amplified from RNA transcripts were the TCR beta CDR3 regions. Using the HTBI primer set, a first-round RT-PCR was run on the TCR CDR3. One entry per CDR3 protein results from TCRdb running MiXCR on the multiplex PCR reads. The data hold some 580,000 distinct CDR3 sequences, with roughly 16% observed a single time. Individuals with ophthalmopathy presented a Clinical Activity Score of at least 3, a NOSPECS grade of at least 4 and a duration under 3 months. On the basis of clinical symptoms, serum thyroxine and TRAb, thyroid ultrasound and orbital computed tomography, diagnoses were made. V trimming: 3 bases; J trimming: 7 bases; junction bases outside the gene matches: 7. The CDR3 spans 14 residues. Germline V gene lookup returns CDR1 DFQATT and CDR2 SNEGSKA (reference sequence). This sample is part of a study of T cells in Graves' hyperthyroidism and ophthalmopathy.

Findings of the study overall: In the blood, most expanded thyroid clonotypes above 0.001 appeared as well.

The chain carries TRBV20-1 and TRBJ2-1, with TRBD1 matching 9 bases. Sequencing input: blood. The TCR comes from a woman between 35 and 50 years old with Graves' ophthalmopathy. The CDR3 reads CSASWDRVTNEQFF. The CDR3 DNA is TGCAGTGCTAGTTGGGACAGGGTTACGAATGAGCAGTTCTTC.